Following are 20 T cell receptor beta chains from one sample sequenced in a study of cytomegalovirus exposure and HLA in healthy donors. Researchers ran the PCR with 60 Vbeta and 13 Jbeta primers. Generated by immunoSEQ multiplex PCR, the TCRdb table keeps only in-frame clones and is missing some. This sample has roughly 98,000 clones, with roughly 81% found just once. Sequencing input: PBMCs. The receptor source for this set is a man aged 35 to 55 in good health and CMV-seronegative.

The gene calls are TRBV28 and TRBJ1-5; 8 bases fit TRBD1. Germline-derived CDR1 and CDR2 are MDHEN and SYDVKM. The trim removed 3 bases at V and 1 base at J, leaving 14 bases unmatched. This CDR3 spans 19 amino acids. The CDR3, as DNA: TGTGCCAGCAGTTTCTTACTCCTCGGACAGGGACGAAGCAATCAGCCCCAGCATTTT. It yields the protein CASSFLLLGQGRSNQPQHF. Supplemented by reference TRBV28 and TRBJ1-5, the full variable domain reads DVKVTQSSRYLVKRTGEKVFLECVQDMDHENMFWYRQDPGLGLRLIYFSYDVKMKEKGDIPEGYSVSREKKERFSLILESASTNQTSMYLCASSFLLLGQGRSNQPQHFGDGTRLSIL.

The chain uses TRBV13 and TRBJ2-1, with a possible D match to TRBD1 (5 bases). Trimming took off 3 bases at V and 7 bases at J, with 16 bases between the two ends. This CDR3 comprises 15 residues. Germline loops: CDR1 PRHDT, CDR2 FYEKMQ (reference sequence). DNA of the CDR3: TGTGCCAGCAGCTTCACATCGGCAGGGCAAAATGAGCAGTTCTTC. The encoded protein is CASSFTSAGQNEQFF.

This clone is a singleton in its sample. The chain employs TRBV18 and TRBJ1-1, with unresolved D. Germline-derived CDR1 and CDR2 are KGHSH and LQKENI. V lost 2 bases, J lost 2 bases, and 9 bases lay in between. CDR3 size: 14 residues. The CDR3 nucleotides are TGTGCCAGCTCACCAGTGGGCGCAAACACTGAAGCTTTCTTT. This encodes CASSPVGANTEAFF.

The chain employs TRBV7-9 and TRBJ2-7; a weak D match, TRBD1 (5 bases). This CDR3 comprises 13 residues. Trimming left V 5 bases short and J 1 base short, with 9 bases between. Germline V lookup: CDR1 SEHNR, CDR2 FQNEAQ (reference sequence). The CDR3 nucleotides are TGTGCCAGCAGCCAAACAGGTTCCTACGAGCAGTACTTC. Its protein product is CASSQTGSYEQYF.

V is TRBV19 and J is TRBJ1-6; a weak D match, TRBD1 (6 bases). The CDR3 runs to 13 residues. The V end lost 4 bases, the J end lost 7 bases, and 8 bases lay between the germline ends. The V gene's germline CDR1 is LNHDA and CDR2 SQIVND (reference sequence). The CDR3 loop is CASSRGLNSPLHF. For the CDR3, the DNA is TGTGCCAGTAGTAGGGGGCTGAATTCACCCCTCCACTTT.

A few counts support this clone. The chain recombines TRBV19 with TRBJ1-2; 8 bases are shared with TRBD1. The germline V gene encodes CDR1 LNHDA and CDR2 SQIVND (reference sequence). The V segment lost 3 bases and the J segment 2 bases; nucleotides outside the gene matches: 8. The CDR3 covers 16 residues. Here the CDR3 reads CASSMKAQGANYGYTF. In nucleotides, the CDR3 is TGTGCCAGTAGTATGAAAGCCCAGGGGGCAAACTATGGCTACACCTTC.

The chain recombines TRBV6-6 with TRBJ2-7, with D maybe TRBD1 (5 bases). V lost 0 bases to trimming and J lost 6 bases, with 6 bases between them. Germline CDR1 is MNHNY and CDR2 is SVGAGI (reference sequence). The length of the CDR3 is 12 residues. Written as DNA, the CDR3 is TGTGCCAGCAGTTACTCTCAGGGCGAGCAGTACTTC. This encodes CASSYSQGEQYF.

The chain recombines TRBV6-1 with TRBJ2-6; TRBD1 is a possible D gene (6 bases). V lost 5 bases to trimming and J lost 3 bases, with 11 bases between them. This CDR3 has 15 residues. The germline V gene encodes CDR1 MNHNS and CDR2 SASEGT. The CDR3 here is CASSSGALGANVLTF. The CDR3 nucleotides are TGTGCCAGCAGTTCAGGGGCGCTTGGGGCCAACGTCCTGACTTTC.

V and J are TRBV18 and TRBJ1-2; the match to TRBD1 covers 9 bases. Trimming at V came to 5 bases and at J to 4 bases, leaving 26 bases not matched to a gene. CDR1 is KGHSH, CDR2 LQKENI, per germline. The CDR3 runs to 21 residues. As DNA, the CDR3 is TGTGCCAGCTCATCAACCAACGCGGGACAGGGCCCATCACTGGAGGTCTATGGCTACACCTTC. It is translated as CASSSTNAGQGPSLEVYGYTF.

V is TRBV27 and J is TRBJ1-5, with TRBD1 identical over 8 bases. This CDR3 contains 13 residues. The germline gives CDR1 MNHEY, CDR2 SMNVEV (reference sequence). V was clipped by 4 bases and J by 6 bases; unmatched bases: 2. As DNA, the CDR3 is TGTGCCAGCAGTTCCAGGGGGCGTCAGCCCCAGCATTTT. It is translated as CASSSRGRQPQHF.

The rearrangement joins TRBV29-1 to TRBJ2-7; 8 bases are a match to TRBD1. V trimming: 2 bases; J trimming: 9 bases; junction bases outside the gene matches: 9. This CDR3 region has 13 residues. Per germline, CDR1 SQVTM and CDR2 ANQGSEA. For the CDR3, the DNA is TGCAGCGTTGAATCTGGACAGGGCTCGGGGCAGTACTTC. Protein sequence: CSVESGQGSGQYF.

This clone appeared a few times. This rearrangement joins TRBV19 to TRBJ1-4; no firm D call. The CDR3 has 15 residues. The V and J ends lost 3 bases and 0 bases respectively, with 8 bases between them. CDR1 and CDR2 (germline): LNHDA, SQIVND (reference sequence). The CDR3 sequence is CASSILGATNEKLFF. The CDR3 DNA is TGTGCCAGTAGTATTTTGGGCGCAACTAATGAAAAACTGTTTTTT. Full variable domain (rest looked up from reference TRBV19 and TRBJ1-4): DGGITQSPKYLFRKEGQNVTLSCEQNLNHDAMYWYRQDPGQGLRLIYYSQIVNDFQKGDIAEGYSVSREKKESFPLTVTSAQKNPTAFYLCASSILGATNEKLFFGSGTQLSVL.

The chain recombines TRBV10-3 with TRBJ1-1, with D perhaps matching TRBD1 (5 bases). V lost 8 bases, J lost 8 bases, and 15 bases lay in between. Germline assignment: CDR1 ENHRY and CDR2 SYGVKD. The CDR3 has 12 amino acids. The DNA for the CDR3 is TGTGCCATCTTATCCTCCGCAGGGGAAGCTTTCTTT. Translated, it gives CAILSSAGEAFF.

The chain links TRBV7-9 to TRBJ2-5; D is possibly TRBD2 (7 bases). Germline loops: CDR1 SEHNR, CDR2 FQNEAQ (reference sequence). The CDR3 totals 15 residues. Deletions cut 5 bases from V and 1 base from J, with 14 bases between. The CDR3 protein is CASSKIRGAQETQYF. As DNA, the CDR3 is TGTGCCAGCAGCAAAATTCGGGGGGCCCAAGAGACCCAGTACTTC. Full variable domain (rest looked up from reference TRBV7-9 and TRBJ2-5): DTGVSQNPRHKITKRGQNVTFRCDPISEHNRLYWYRQTLGQGPEFLTYFQNEAQLEKSRLLSDRFSAERPKGSFSTLEIQRTEQGDSAMYLCASSKIRGAQETQYFGPGTRLLVL.

The chain links TRBV27 to TRBJ1-6; D is possibly TRBD1 (5 bases). This CDR3 has 12 residues. V dropped 5 bases and J dropped 7 bases, with 6 bases sitting between them. Germline assignment: CDR1 MNHEY and CDR2 SMNVEV (reference sequence). CDR3 sequence (DNA): TGTGCCAGCAGTCGACAGAATTCACCCCTCCACTTT. Its translation is CASSRQNSPLHF.

The rearrangement links TRBV7-9 to TRBJ2-3, with 10 nucleotides matching TRBD2. The germline CDR1 and CDR2 sequences are SEHNR and FQNEAQ (reference sequence). Unmatched junction bases numbered 1, after V lost 3 bases and J lost 4 bases. This CDR3 spans 14 amino acids. DNA of the CDR3: TGTGCCAGCAGCTTTGGACTAGCGGCAGATACGCAGTATTTT. This sequence encodes CASSFGLAADTQYF.

This clone was counted only a few times. The chain recombines TRBV6-6 with TRBJ2-7, with 7 bases matching TRBD1. V lost 2 bases and J lost 0; bases outside the gene matches: 7. CDR3 length: 16 amino acids. The germline V gene has CDR1 MNHNY and CDR2 SVGAGI (reference sequence). CDR3 DNA sequence: TGTGCCAGCAGTTACCTCCAGACAGGGAACTCCTACGAGCAGTACTTC. It codes for CASSYLQTGNSYEQYF.

The chain couples TRBV5-4 to TRBJ1-1; TRBD1 might be the D (6 bases). CDR1 SGHNT and CDR2 YYREEE come from the germline V gene (reference sequence). V was pared by 2 bases and J by 0 bases, with 11 bases between. This CDR3 contains 15 residues. The DNA for the CDR3 is TGTGCCAGCAGCTTAGGACAGCACATGAACACTGAAGCTTTCTTT. Its protein product is CASSLGQHMNTEAFF.

This clone occurred once. The J gene is TRBJ1-1, the V gene TRBV7-9; D is perhaps TRBD1 (6 bases). Looked up from germline, CDR1 is SEHNR and CDR2 is FQNEAQ (reference sequence). The V end was cut by 6 bases, the J end by 7 bases, with 18 bases between. CDR3 length: 14 residues. The CDR3 DNA follows: TGTGCCAGCAGTCGGACAGAGAACTTGAATGAAGCTTTCTTT. Its translation: CASSRTENLNEAFF.

The CDR3 region has the DNA TGTGCCACCAGCAGAGAAGGCAGGGGAGTCCAGCCCCAGCATTTT. Its translation is CATSREGRGVQPQHF. V usage is TRBV15 and J usage is TRBJ1-5, with D maybe TRBD1 (6 bases). The CDR3 totals 15 residues. CDR1 and CDR2 from the germline V gene are LNHNV and YYDKDF (reference sequence). V dropped 0 bases and J dropped 7 bases, with 13 bases sitting between them.